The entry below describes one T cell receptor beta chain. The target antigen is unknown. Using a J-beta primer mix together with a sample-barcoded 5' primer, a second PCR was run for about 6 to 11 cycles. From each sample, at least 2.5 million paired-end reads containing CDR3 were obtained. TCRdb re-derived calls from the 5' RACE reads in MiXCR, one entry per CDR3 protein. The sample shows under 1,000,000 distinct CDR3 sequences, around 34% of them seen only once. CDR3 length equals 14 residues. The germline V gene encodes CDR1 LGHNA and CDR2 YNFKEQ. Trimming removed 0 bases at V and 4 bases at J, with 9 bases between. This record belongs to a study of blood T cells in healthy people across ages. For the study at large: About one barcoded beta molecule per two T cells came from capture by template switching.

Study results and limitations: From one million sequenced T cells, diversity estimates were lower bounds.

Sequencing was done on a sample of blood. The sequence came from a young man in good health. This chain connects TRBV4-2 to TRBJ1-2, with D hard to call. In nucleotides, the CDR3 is TGTGCCAGCAGCCAAGATATGGCAGGCTATGGCTACACCTTC. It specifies CASSQDMAGYGYTF.